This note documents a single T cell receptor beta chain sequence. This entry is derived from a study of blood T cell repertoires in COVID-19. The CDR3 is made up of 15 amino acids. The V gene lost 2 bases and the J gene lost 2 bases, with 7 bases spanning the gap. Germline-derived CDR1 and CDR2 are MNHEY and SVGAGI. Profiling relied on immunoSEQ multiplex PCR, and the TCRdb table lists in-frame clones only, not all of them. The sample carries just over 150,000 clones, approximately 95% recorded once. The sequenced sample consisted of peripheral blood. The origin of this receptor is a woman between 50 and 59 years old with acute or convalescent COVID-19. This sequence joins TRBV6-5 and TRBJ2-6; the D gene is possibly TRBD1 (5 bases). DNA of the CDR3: TGTGCCAGCAGTTACGTAGGGGCTGGGGCCAACGTCCTGACTTTC. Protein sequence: CASSYVGAGANVLTF.